This T cell receptor (beta chain) was identified during a study of CXCR3-negative and CXCR3-positive naive CD8 T cells. Study-wide findings and caveats: Diversity ran similarly high across both naive subsets but far lower in memory CD8+ cells. TRBV-TRBJ usage was similar across naive CXCR3 subsets but distinct in memory cells. Greater hydrophobicity was found in TRB CDR3s of CXCR3-positive naive cells than of CXCR3-negative naive cells.

With around 290,000 cells each, the CD8+ T cell subsets were individually sorted in triplicate. Remarks on this clonotype: Its antigen is as yet unknown.

CDR1 and CDR2 from the germline V gene are SEHNR and FQNEAQ (reference sequence). The CDR3 loop spans 14 amino acids. All TRB cDNA libraries came from 5' RACE performed with UMI labels. TCRdb reprocessed the 5' RACE reads, with one entry per CDR3 protein and no DNA. This repertoire comprises around 95,000 distinct CDR3 sequences; its ten largest clones make up roughly 0.99%. The specimen sequenced was naive CXCR3+ CD8+ T cells from blood. As for subset: CD45RO-CCR7+CD27+CD95- naive CD8+ T cells expressing CXCR3 (TNR3+). This clonotype was sampled from a human donor in good health. Some clones in this sample may be carry-over from other donors' samples. The chain employs TRBV7-9 and TRBJ2-7. The CDR3 protein is CASSSSDGPYEQYF.